The 15 T cell receptor beta chains listed next were all sequenced from one sample in a study of T cell responses to AZD1222 COVID-19 vaccine. The data were produced by immunoSEQ multiplex PCR, yet TCRdb's version contains in-frame clones alone and is incomplete. Here the sample spans some 120,000 clones, 88% being singletons. Sequences were derived from peripheral blood, sampled on day 0 of AZD1222 vaccination. These TCRs come from an adult in good health.

The chain has TRBV19 and TRBJ2-1, with D possibly matching TRBD2 (5 bases). This CDR3 contains 15 residues. V lost 5 bases and J 6 bases, leaving 17 bases between the germline ends. CDR1 and CDR2 (germline): LNHDA, SQIVND (reference sequence). The CDR3 sequence: CASSWRTYQINEQFF. The CDR3 coding sequence is TGTGCCAGTAGTTGGAGGACTTATCAAATCAATGAGCAGTTCTTC. The complete variable domain, with remaining parts taken from reference TRBV19 and TRBJ2-1, reads DGGITQSPKYLFRKEGQNVTLSCEQNLNHDAMYWYRQDPGQGLRLIYYSQIVNDFQKGDIAEGYSVSREKKESFPLTVTSAQKNPTAFYLCASSWRTYQINEQFFGPGTRLTVL.

The rearrangement joins TRBV12-5 to TRBJ1-6; D call uncertain. Per the germline V gene, CDR1 is LGHNT and CDR2 is FRNRAP. This CDR3 has 14 residues. V shed 3 bases and J shed 7 bases, with 10 bases lying between them. CDR3: CASGFGELNSPLHF. CDR3 sequence (DNA): TGTGCTAGTGGTTTTGGGGAGCTGAATTCACCCCTCCACTTT.

The rearrangement uses TRBV10-1 and TRBJ1-5; TRBD1 agrees at 7 bases. Germline lookup yields CDR1 WNHNN and CDR2 SYGVQD (reference sequence). V was clipped by 3 bases and J by 5 bases; unmatched bases: 4. The CDR3 totals 14 residues. The CDR3 is CASSDADRDQPQHF. CDR3 DNA: TGCGCCAGCAGTGACGCCGACAGGGATCAGCCCCAGCATTTT.

This chain uses TRBV27 with TRBJ2-7; TRBD1 agrees at 8 bases. After removal of 3 bases from V and 4 bases from J, the junction contained 14 bases not matched to a gene. The V gene's germline CDR1 is MNHEY and CDR2 SMNVEV (reference sequence). CDR3 length equals 17 residues. CDR3 sequence reads: CASSFYRGDGVFYEQYF. The CDR3 coding sequence is TGTGCCAGCAGTTTTTACAGGGGGGACGGGGTTTTTTACGAGCAGTACTTC.

The J gene is TRBJ1-2, the V gene TRBV4-3; D is uncertain. The V gene's germline CDR1 is LGHNA and CDR2 YSLEER. This CDR3 spans 15 amino acids. Trimming shortened V by 0 bases and J by 7 bases, and 15 bases separated the two germline ends. DNA for the CDR3: TGCGCCAGCAGCCAAGATCTTACGGCCGAGCCTGGCTACACCTTC. This gives the protein CASSQDLTAEPGYTF.

The V and J genes are TRBV2 and TRBJ1-5; maybe TRBD1 (5 bases). Trimming removed 2 bases from V and 2 bases from J, with 19 bases in between. The CDR3 consists of 18 residues. Germline CDR1 is SNHLY and CDR2 is FYNNEI. For the CDR3, the DNA is TGTGCCAGCAGTGAATCAATTCGGTGGGACGCCGGCAATCAGCCCCAGCATTTT. Its protein is CASSESIRWDAGNQPQHF.

The chain links TRBV18 to TRBJ1-1; no reliable D call. Germline CDR1 is KGHSH and CDR2 is LQKENI. Trimming removed 8 bases at V and 7 bases at J, with 8 bases between. The CDR3 length is 10 residues. CDR3 region: CASRGDEAFF. The CDR3 nucleotides read TGTGCCAGCCGGGGAGATGAAGCTTTCTTT.

CDR3: CSARDDGKLFF. The CDR3 nucleotides read TGCAGTGCTAGAGATGACGGAAAACTGTTTTTT. V usage is TRBV20-1 and J usage is TRBJ1-4; no definite D call. The CDR3 contains 11 residues. Looked up from germline, CDR1 is DFQATT and CDR2 is SNEGSKA (reference sequence). The germline V and J ends were trimmed by 0 bases and 10 bases, with 6 bases remaining between them.

V is TRBV28 and J is TRBJ1-6, with 7 bases that match TRBD1. The CDR3 totals 15 residues. Germline CDR1 and CDR2: MDHEN and SYDVKM. With 7 bases clipped from V and 9 bases from J, the junction kept 12 bases outside the gene matches. The CDR3 is CASTQGDLPTSPLHF. As DNA, the CDR3 is TGTGCCAGCACCCAGGGGGACTTACCGACTTCACCCCTCCACTTT.

The V and J genes are TRBV5-6 and TRBJ1-1, with TRBD1 as a possible D gene (6 bases). V lost 4 bases to trimming and J lost 6 bases, with 22 bases between them. The CDR3 is 16 residues long. The germline V gene encodes CDR1 SGHDT and CDR2 YYEEEE. The CDR3 DNA reads TGTGCCAGCAGCCTACAGGGATGGGGCCGTGTGGCTGAAGCTTTCTTT. This encodes CASSLQGWGRVAEAFF.

The chain has TRBV29-1 and TRBJ2-7; D tentatively fits TRBD1 or TRBD2 (6 bases each). The CDR3 has 13 residues. Germline V gene sequence: CDR1 SQVTM, CDR2 ANQGSEA. V shed 7 bases and J shed 3 bases, with 16 bases lying between them. CDR3 sequence: CSAGRRGDYEQYF. CDR3 coding DNA: TGCAGCGCCGGAAGGAGGGGGGACTACGAGCAGTACTTC.

This chain connects TRBV25-1 to TRBJ2-7; 8 bases agree with TRBD1. Germline V CDR1 and CDR2: MGHDK, SYGVNS. With V trimmed by 4 bases and J by 2 bases, 4 bases remained unmatched. This CDR3 has 14 residues. CDR3 in amino acids: CASSAYRGAYEQYF. CDR3 sequence (DNA): TGTGCCAGCAGTGCATACAGGGGGGCCTACGAGCAGTACTTC.

This clone appeared a few times. V usage is TRBV19 and J usage is TRBJ1-3, with TRBD1 matching 7 bases. After removal of 3 bases from V and 0 bases from J, the junction contained 8 bases not matched to a gene. The CDR3 is made up of 17 amino acids. The germline V gene encodes CDR1 LNHDA and CDR2 SQIVND (reference sequence). As DNA, the CDR3 is TGTGCCAGTAGTATGGGCCCGGGACAGAGCTCTGGAAACACCATATATTTT. It specifies CASSMGPGQSSGNTIYF. The full variable domain, its missing parts supplied by reference TRBV19 and TRBJ1-3, is DGGITQSPKYLFRKEGQNVTLSCEQNLNHDAMYWYRQDPGQGLRLIYYSQIVNDFQKGDIAEGYSVSREKKESFPLTVTSAQKNPTAFYLCASSMGPGQSSGNTIYFGEGSWLTVV.

The chain joins TRBV9 to TRBJ1-5; the D gene is possibly TRBD1 (5 bases). Per germline, CDR1 SGDLS and CDR2 YYNGEE. The CDR3 loop spans 14 amino acids. The ends were cut back, 6 bases at V and 0 bases at J, with 10 bases in the middle. Here the CDR3 reads CASTEGASNQPQHF. CDR3 DNA: TGTGCCAGCACCGAAGGGGCTAGCAATCAGCCCCAGCATTTT.

V usage is TRBV27 and J usage is TRBJ2-7; 11 bases agree with TRBD2. The CDR3 extends over 15 amino acids. V was pared by 1 base and J by 5 bases, with 4 bases of the junction left unmatched. In germline, CDR1 is MNHEY, CDR2 SMNVEV (reference sequence). Written as DNA, the CDR3 is TGTGCCAGCAGTTTATACGTAGCGGGAGGGCACGAGCAGTACTTC. The encoded protein is CASSLYVAGGHEQYF.